A selection of T cell receptor beta chains follows, all from one sample in a study of blood T cell repertoires in COVID-19. TCRdb's table, derived via immunoSEQ multiplex PCR, lists solely in-frame clones and lacks some. The data hold roughly 260,000 clones, with roughly 90% observed a single time. Input material: peripheral blood. The receptors derive from a man aged 55 to 69 who had recovered from COVID-19. Both conserved end residues are part of each CDR3. The D gene is left open where the match is weak. Clone size is shown for a subset of rows, as once, few, many or a class of expanded clone.

v_call	clone_size	j_call	d_call	cdr3_aa	cdr3_nt
TRBV4-2	once	TRBJ1-2	.	CASRGLTGIGYTF	TGTGCCAGCAGGGGGCTTACAGGGATTGGCTACACCTTC
TRBV7-3	.	TRBJ2-7	.	CASSLIFSYEQYF	TGTGCCAGCAGCTTAATCTTTTCCTACGAGCAGTACTTC
TRBV3-1/TRBV3-2	once	TRBJ2-7	.	CASSPNGGGGLSYEQYF	TGTGCCAGCAGCCCCAACGGGGGTGGGGGACTCTCCTACGAGCAGTACTTC
TRBV6-5	once	TRBJ1-2	.	CASSYLPLEGYTF	TGTGCCAGCAGTTACTTGCCCCTGGAGGGCTACACCTTC
TRBV27	.	TRBJ1-2	.	CASSFSGVNYGYTF	TGTGCCAGCAGTTTTTCGGGGGTTAACTATGGCTACACCTTC
TRBV27	.	TRBJ1-6	.	CASSFRVFGSSYNSPLHF	TGTGCCAGCAGTTTCCGGGTCTTTGGAAGCTCCTATAATTCACCCCTCCACTTT
TRBV19	.	TRBJ2-6	TRBD1	CASSKRDRVPGANVLTF	TGTGCCAGTAGTAAACGGGACAGGGTACCGGGGGCCAACGTCCTGACTTTC
TRBV5-6	.	TRBJ1-1	TRBD1	CASSSQGRLEAFF	TGTGCCAGCAGCTCACAGGGGCGCCTTGAAGCTTTCTTT
TRBV7-9	.	TRBJ1-6	.	CASSLQGSRSPLHF	TGTGCCAGCAGCCTCCAGGGTAGTCGTTCACCCCTCCACTTT
TRBV11-2	.	TRBJ1-5	.	CASSLSTGNQPQHF	TGTGCCAGCAGCTTATCGACAGGCAATCAGCCCCAGCATTTT
TRBV10-3	.	TRBJ1-5	TRBD1	CAISGTGRDQAQHF	TGTGCCATCAGTGGGACAGGGAGGGACCAGGCCCAGCATTTT
TRBV9	.	TRBJ2-2	.	CASSLGGARAGELFF	TGTGCCAGCAGCCTGGGGGGGGCCCGAGCCGGGGAGCTGTTTTTT
TRBV19	.	TRBJ1-4	.	CASSIGRTTNEKLFF	TGTGCCAGTAGTATAGGCAGGACAACTAATGAAAAACTGTTTTTT
TRBV27	.	TRBJ2-5	TRBD1	CASSSRQGAETQYF	TGTGCCAGCAGTTCGAGACAGGGGGCTGAGACCCAGTACTTC
TRBV7-3	.	TRBJ2-2	TRBD2	CASSTTSGLNTGELFF	TGTGCCAGCAGCACGACTAGCGGGCTTAACACCGGGGAGCTGTTTTTT
TRBV18	.	TRBJ2-2	TRBD1	CASSSNRGTYTGELFF	TGTGCCAGCTCATCTAACAGGGGAACCTACACCGGGGAGCTGTTTTTT
TRBV27	.	TRBJ1-2	.	CASRPDSYNYGYTF	TGTGCCAGCAGACCAGACAGCTACAACTATGGCTACACCTTC
TRBV9	.	TRBJ1-1	TRBD1	CASSIRDRGDTEAFF	TGTGCCAGCAGCATCCGGGACAGGGGGGACACTGAAGCTTTCTTT
TRBV18	.	TRBJ2-4	.	CASSPNRENIQYF	TGTGCCAGCTCACCCAACAGGGAGAACATTCAGTACTTC
TRBV6-5	.	TRBJ1-4	.	CASKLSGGRGEKLFF	TGTGCCAGCAAACTCTCGGGAGGGAGAGGGGAAAAACTGTTTTTT
TRBV5-8	.	TRBJ2-3	TRBD2	CASSTEGTTRADTQYF	TGTGCCAGCAGTACGGAGGGGACTACTCGCGCAGATACGCAGTATTTT
TRBV27	.	TRBJ2-5	.	CASSRRGTEEETQYF	TGTGCCAGCAGTCGACGGGGAACCGAAGAAGAGACCCAGTACTTC
TRBV19	.	TRBJ2-3	.	CASSSGIGTPDTQYF	TGTGCCAGTTCGTCGGGAATAGGAACACCAGATACGCAGTATTTT
TRBV24-1	.	TRBJ2-3	TRBD2	CATSDPSGGHTDTQYF	TGTGCCACCAGTGACCCGAGCGGGGGCCACACAGATACGCAGTATTTT
TRBV6-5	.	TRBJ2-5	TRBD1	CASRQGGGETQYF	TGTGCCAGCAGACAGGGGGGTGGGGAGACCCAGTACTTC
TRBV4-1	.	TRBJ2-7	TRBD1	CASSLRQGAIYEQYF	TGCGCCAGCAGCCTCAGACAGGGGGCTATCTACGAGCAGTACTTC
TRBV18	once	TRBJ2-1	.	CASSPPGKGEQFF	TGTGCCAGCTCACCACCCGGGAAAGGAGAGCAGTTCTTC
TRBV19	.	TRBJ1-5	.	CAREVRVGNQPQHF	TGTGCCCGGGAGGTGAGGGTTGGGAATCAGCCCCAGCATTTT
TRBV6-2/TRBV6-3	.	TRBJ1-2	TRBD1	CASSRGQALYGYTF	TGTGCCAGCAGTAGGGGACAGGCCCTCTATGGCTACACCTTC
TRBV19	.	TRBJ1-3	.	CASRNSVQGTVDTIYF	TGTGCCAGTAGAAATTCGGTGCAGGGGACGGTGGACACCATATATTTT
TRBV18	.	TRBJ1-4	TRBD1	CASSPQTGGNEKLFF	TGTGCCAGCTCACCTCAGACAGGGGGAAACGAAAAACTGTTTTTT
TRBV10-1	.	TRBJ2-7	.	CASSELRQNGEQYF	TGCGCCAGCAGTGAGTTGAGACAAAATGGGGAGCAGTACTTC
TRBV19	.	TRBJ2-7	TRBD1	CASSITGQVAEQYF	TGTGCCAGTAGTATCACCGGACAGGTAGCAGAGCAGTACTTC
TRBV7-8	.	TRBJ1-1	.	CASSFRQMNTEAFF	TGTGCCAGCAGCTTCCGACAGATGAACACTGAAGCTTTCTTT
TRBV20-1	.	TRBJ1-4	.	CSAGFNEKLFF	TGCAGCGCGGGCTTTAATGAAAAACTGTTTTTT
TRBV6-2/TRBV6-3	.	TRBJ1-5	.	CASSYPFGAGESNQPQHF	TGTGCCAGCAGTTACCCCTTTGGTGCGGGCGAGAGCAATCAGCCCCAGCATTTT
TRBV3-1/TRBV3-2	few	TRBJ1-6	.	CASSQAPPGYSYNSPLHF	TGTGCCAGCAGCCAGGCCCCACCAGGGTACTCCTATAATTCACCCCTCCACTTT
TRBV6-5	.	TRBJ2-2	.	CASSYTGLGTGELFF	TGTGCCAGCAGTTACACAGGGTTGGGCACCGGGGAGCTGTTTTTT
TRBV5-1	.	TRBJ1-4	.	CASSLGRWGEKLFF	TGCGCCAGCAGCTTGGGACGGTGGGGCGAAAAACTGTTTTTT
TRBV3-1/TRBV3-2	.	TRBJ1-2	TRBD1	CASTSGQGGGYTF	TGTGCCAGCACCTCAGGACAGGGTGGGGGCTACACCTTC
TRBV5-6	.	TRBJ2-7	.	CASSFIGRGSYEQYF	TGTGCCAGCAGCTTCATTGGCCGCGGATCCTACGAGCAGTACTTC
TRBV9	.	TRBJ2-2	.	CASSVGADQGSGELFF	TGTGCCAGCAGCGTAGGCGCGGATCAGGGGTCCGGGGAGCTGTTTTTT
TRBV18	.	TRBJ1-5	TRBD1	CASSPKDRGSNQPQHF	TGTGCCAGCTCACCGAAGGACAGGGGAAGCAATCAGCCCCAGCATTTT
TRBV19	.	TRBJ1-1	TRBD1	CASSVRGTEAFF	TGTGCCAGTAGTGTCAGGGGGACCGAAGCTTTCTTT
TRBV7-2	.	TRBJ2-3	TRBD2	CASTKRPRGGGLDTQYF	TGTGCCAGCACGAAAAGGCCCCGCGGGGGGGGCCTAGATACGCAGTATTTT
TRBV15	.	TRBJ1-4	.	CATSRDRVLGEKLFF	TGTGCCACCAGCAGAGACAGGGTTTTAGGTGAAAAACTGTTTTTT
TRBV6-5	.	TRBJ2-2	TRBD2	CASSVKAGGTGELFF	TGTGCCAGCAGCGTAAAGGCCGGGGGGACCGGGGAGCTGTTTTTT
TRBV4-1	.	TRBJ2-1	.	CASSQEGDIVGYNEQFF	TGCGCCAGCAGCCAAGAGGGGGACATCGTCGGCTACAATGAGCAGTTCTTC
TRBV1	.	TRBJ1-1	.	CTSSQGHSFMNTEAFF	TGCACCAGCAGCCAAGGTCACTCTTTCATGAACACTGAAGCTTTCTTT
TRBV27	.	TRBJ2-1	TRBD2	CASSLRSGAYNEQFF	TGTGCCAGCAGTTTACGTAGCGGGGCTTACAATGAGCAGTTCTTC
TRBV5-6	.	TRBJ1-3	TRBD1	CASSLFGTGNGNTIYF	TGTGCCAGCAGCTTGTTCGGGACAGGGAACGGAAACACCATATATTTT
TRBV9	once	TRBJ1-4	.	CASSVTGLSNEKLFF	TGTGCCAGCAGCGTAACAGGGCTGAGTAATGAAAAACTGTTTTTT